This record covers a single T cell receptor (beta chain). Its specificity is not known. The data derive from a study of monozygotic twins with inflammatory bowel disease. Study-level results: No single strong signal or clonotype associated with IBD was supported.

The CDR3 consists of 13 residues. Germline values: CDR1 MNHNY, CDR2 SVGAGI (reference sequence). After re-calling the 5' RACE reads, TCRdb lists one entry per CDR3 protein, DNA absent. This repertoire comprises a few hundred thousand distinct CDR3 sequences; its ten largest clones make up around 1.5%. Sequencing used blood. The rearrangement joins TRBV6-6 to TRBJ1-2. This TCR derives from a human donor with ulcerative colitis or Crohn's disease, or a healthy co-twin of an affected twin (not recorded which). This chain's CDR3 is CASSYEAYYGYTF.